What follows is one T cell receptor beta chain and its context. The data are from a study of blood T cell repertoires in COVID-19. Study overall: Sources were T cells, B-cell-depleted T cells, or PBMCs; the material itself was cDNA or gDNA.

Per germline, CDR1 SNHLY and CDR2 FYNNEI. There are 15 residues in the CDR3. V lost 6 bases, J lost 7 bases, and 11 bases stayed unmatched. Original analysis: The authors estimated nucleated cell counts from reference gene primer amplification. TCRdb keeps only in-frame clones here, not all; method: immunoSEQ multiplex PCR. Clone size and the V and J calls come from that table; the DNA yielded D and trimming. The sample carries some 260,000 clones, more than 65% recorded once. The chain combines TRBV2 with TRBJ2-7; 11 bases are shared with TRBD2. The clonotype comes from a woman in her late teens or twenties with acute or convalescent COVID-19. The sample was peripheral blood. The CDR3 DNA sequence: TGTGCCAGCAGAGCCGGGACTAGCGGACTCGGGGAGCAGTACTTC. Protein product: CASRAGTSGLGEQYF.